A selection of T cell receptor beta chains follows, all from one sample in a study of T cell responses to AZD1222 COVID-19 vaccine. Libraries were prepared by immunoSEQ multiplex PCR; TCRdb keeps only in-frame clonotypes and omits some of them. The sample carries around 100,000 clones, 90% recorded once. Material: peripheral blood, obtained on day 0 of AZD1222 vaccination. These TCRs come from an adult in good health. Each CDR3 is given with its conserved first and last residue. D genes are given only for firm matches. Where a row states a size, it is once, few, many or the class of an expanded clone; other rows omit it.

abundance	v_gene	j_gene	d_gene	CDR3nt	CDR3aa
.	TRBV30	TRBJ1-1	.	TGTGCCTGGAGTGTAACTGGGGACACTGAAGCTTTCTTT	CAWSVTGDTEAFF
.	TRBV6-5	TRBJ1-2	.	TGTGCCAGCAGTAACGAAGGACGCTATGGCTACACCTTC	CASSNEGRYGYTF
.	TRBV6-1	TRBJ1-2	.	TGTGCCAGCAGTGAGGTAACGGGGCCAGGGGACATACTCACTAACTATGGCTACACCTTC	CASSEVTGPGDILTNYGYTF
.	TRBV7-8	TRBJ1-5	.	TGTGCCAGCGCTGGGGCTTATGCTAACAATCAGCCCCAGCATTTT	CASAGAYANNQPQHF
.	TRBV5-7	TRBJ1-3	.	TGTGCCAGCAGCTTGATAACAGGGACATGTGGAAACACCATATATTTT	CASSLITGTCGNTIYF
.	TRBV21-1	TRBJ1-2	.	TGTGCCAGCAGCAAGGGACGGCCCTATGGCTACACCTTC	CASSKGRPYGYTF
.	TRBV7-2	TRBJ1-2	TRBD1	TGTGCCAGCAGCTCAAGGGGGGACAGGCTATCGTCCTATGGCTACACCTTC	CASSSRGDRLSSYGYTF
.	TRBV7-2	TRBJ2-5	TRBD2	TGTGCCAGCCGGCGGGGGGCAGGGCAAGAGACCCAGTACTTC	CASRRGAGQETQYF
.	TRBV5-4	TRBJ1-2	.	TGTGCCAGCAGCTTAGAACCGGGACCGCATCCTAACTATGGCTACACCTTC	CASSLEPGPHPNYGYTF
.	TRBV7-9	TRBJ2-1	TRBD2	TGTGCCAGCAGCTTAGCGGGACTAGCGGGGGGCCTCCGGGTCGATGAGCAGTTCTTC	CASSLAGLAGGLRVDEQFF
.	TRBV4-2	TRBJ1-4	TRBD1	TGTGCCAGCAGCCACGGGGACAGGGCGTTGGAAAAACTGTTTTTT	CASSHGDRALEKLFF
.	TRBV27	TRBJ1-1	.	TGTGCCAGCAGTCCCCTTGGGAGGGAGAACACTGAAGCTTTCTTT	CASSPLGRENTEAFF
.	TRBV5-6	TRBJ1-1	.	TGTGCCAGCAGCCCCGGAAACGACAGGAAAGCTTTCTTT	CASSPGNDRKAFF
few	TRBV4-1	TRBJ2-7	.	TGCGCCAGCAGCCAAGTGGGACCGAAACTCTCCTACGAGCAGTACTTC	CASSQVGPKLSYEQYF
.	TRBV19	TRBJ2-3	.	TGTGCCAGTAGCAACGAATGGGGGGGGCGCTCAGATACGCAGTATTTT	CASSNEWGGRSDTQYF
.	TRBV6-4	TRBJ2-7	.	TGTGCCAGCAGAAGCTTGAGTCAAACAGGGTACGAGCAGTACTTC	CASRSLSQTGYEQYF
.	TRBV4-1	TRBJ1-1	.	TGCGCCAGCAGCCAAGTCTTCGAGGGTAACACTGAAGCTTTCTTT	CASSQVFEGNTEAFF
.	TRBV3-1/TRBV3-2	TRBJ2-5	.	TGTGCCAGCAGCCAAGGGGTACAAGAGACCCAGTACTTC	CASSQGVQETQYF
.	TRBV13	TRBJ2-7	.	TGTGCCAGCAGTTTAAAAGCGGGACAGCTTAATACCTACGAGCAGTACTTC	CASSLKAGQLNTYEQYF
.	TRBV6-6	TRBJ2-7	.	TGTGCCAGCACCCGGGGCGTAACCTACGAGCAGTACTTC	CASTRGVTYEQYF
.	TRBV5-4	TRBJ2-7	.	TGTGCCAGCAGCTTGGAAGCGAGCTCTTCCTACGAGCAGTACTTC	CASSLEASSSYEQYF
.	TRBV5-4	TRBJ1-6	.	TGTGCCAGCAGCTTCCAGACAGCTAATTCACCCCTCCACTTT	CASSFQTANSPLHF
.	TRBV18	TRBJ1-1	.	TGTGCCAGCTCACCATACGCGGCCCCTATGAACACTGAAGCTTTCTTT	CASSPYAAPMNTEAFF
.	TRBV5-8	TRBJ1-1	.	TGTGCCAGCAGACCCCCGGGGGCCACTGAAGCTTTCTTT	CASRPPGATEAFF
.	TRBV15	TRBJ1-1	.	TGTGCCACCAGCAGCCAGGCGGAGACCACTGAAGCTTTCTTT	CATSSQAETTEAFF